A single sample is the source of the 21 T cell receptor beta chains below, sequenced in a study of molecular identifiers for immune sequencing clone quantification. Each CDR3 protein is one row after TCRdb ran MiXCR on the PCR reads. The sample shows about 630,000 distinct CDR3 sequences, approximately 24% of them seen only once. The sample consisted of naive CD8+ T cells from blood, with Jurkat cell RNA spiked in. The subset here: FACS-sorted CD8+CD4-CCR7+CD45RA+ naive T cells. Every receptor here comes from a human donor in good health. Some libraries in this study had Jurkat cell RNA spiked in.

There are many counts of this clonotype. The rearrangement joins TRBV6-1 to TRBJ2-7; D gene uncertain. Looked up from germline, CDR1 is MNHNS and CDR2 is SASEGT. This CDR3 has 11 residues. V gave up 6 bases and J gave up 4 bases, with 7 bases separating them. Here the CDR3 DNA reads TGTGCCAGCAGCCAGAGGTACGAGCAGTACTTC. Protein sequence: CASSQRYEQYF.

The chain recombines TRBV20-1 with TRBJ1-5; perhaps TRBD1 as D (5 bases). From germline, CDR1 is DFQATT and CDR2 SNEGSKA (reference sequence). The CDR3 covers 15 residues. Trimming took 8 bases from V and 4 from J, leaving 21 bases between them. This chain's CDR3 is CSTSSERGPNQPQHF. The DNA of the CDR3 is TGCAGTACTTCCTCCGAGAGGGGACCTAATCAGCCCCAGCATTTT.

As concerns this clonotype: Since a much larger clone is just one base distant, this may be a read error. The genes are TRBV20-1 and TRBJ2-7, with a possible D match to TRBD2 (6 bases). Germline lookup yields CDR1 DFQATT and CDR2 SNEGSKA (reference sequence). This CDR3 spans 14 amino acids. For the CDR3, the DNA is TGCCGTGCTAGAGATTCGGGACTTGAGTACGAGCAGTACTTC. Protein product: CRARDSGLEYEQYF.

This clonotype appeared many times. This chain uses TRBV12-3 or TRBV12-4 with TRBJ2-3; D gene uncertain. This CDR3 contains 14 residues. V dropped 3 bases and J dropped 3 bases, with 10 bases sitting between them. DNA of the CDR3: TGTGCCAGCAGTTTCCTTTCGCATACAGATACGCAGTATTTT. Its protein is CASSFLSHTDTQYF.

In this sample, this clonotype turned up many times. This chain uses TRBV28 with TRBJ1-1; D is unresolved. This CDR3 spans 13 amino acids. Germline CDR1 reads MDHEN; CDR2 reads SYDVKM. V lost 5 bases to trimming and J lost 1 base, with 8 bases between them. CDR3 protein: CASSIVENTEAFF. CDR3 DNA: TGTGCCAGCAGTATAGTTGAGAACACTGAAGCTTTCTTT.

In regard to this clonotype: It may be a read error: a sequence one base away is much more abundant. The chain links TRBV5-1 to TRBJ2-7; a possible D gene is TRBD2 (6 bases). In germline, CDR1 is SGHRS, CDR2 YFSETQ. CDR3 size: 14 residues. This CDR3 reads CASNLVRESSEQYF. CDR3 sequence (DNA): TGCGCCAGCAACTTGGTTCGGGAGTCTAGCGAGCAGTACTTC.

This clonotype has at least ten counts. The chain joins TRBV28 to TRBJ2-7; 10 nucleotides agree with TRBD1. The germline CDR1 and CDR2 sequences are MDHEN and SYDVKM. V gave up 4 bases and J gave up 1 base; unmatched junction bases: 10. This CDR3 is 17 amino acids long. The CDR3 sequence: CASSSPRMDRGSYEQYF. CDR3 in DNA: TGTGCCAGCAGTTCCCCCCGTATGGACAGGGGGTCCTACGAGCAGTACTTC.

Only a few counts were recorded for this clonotype. The junction differs from germline at one of its ends, possibly a read error. The gene calls are TRBV19 and TRBJ2-3, with D uncertain. CDR1 and CDR2 (germline): LNHDA, SQIVND (reference sequence). CDR3 length equals 17 residues. The CDR3 DNA is TGTGCCTGTAGTATAGTAGTAGGATCGATGGGCACAGATACGCAGTATTTT. It specifies CACSIVVGSMGTDTQYF.

This clonotype came up many times. The chain has TRBV5-1 and TRBJ1-1, with a weak D call TRBD1 (6 bases). From germline, CDR1 is SGHRS and CDR2 YFSETQ. Trimming removed 0 bases from V and 5 bases from J, with 11 bases in between. CDR3 length equals 14 residues. CDR3 amino acids: CASSLEQGLTEAFF. CDR3 DNA sequence: TGCGCCAGCAGCTTGGAGCAGGGGTTGACTGAAGCTTTCTTT.

This clonotype was seen at least ten times. The chain joins TRBV12-3 or TRBV12-4 to TRBJ1-1; the match to TRBD1 covers 8 bases. The CDR3 length is 13 residues. The ends lost 6 bases at V and 7 bases at J; junction bases unmatched: 7. The CDR3 region has the DNA TGTGCCAGCAGCTCGGGACAGGAGGATGAAGCTTTCTTT. Translation: CASSSGQEDEAFF.

In its sample, this clonotype was seen many times. The V gene is TRBV30, the J gene TRBJ1-2; TRBD1 agrees at 8 bases. J lost 3 bases, V lost 4 bases, and 13 bases had no gene match. Germline loops: CDR1 GTSNPN, CDR2 SVGIG (reference sequence). The CDR3 length is 16 residues. The CDR3 spells CAWMGLRQGMDYGYTF. The CDR3, as DNA: TGTGCCTGGATGGGGCTCAGACAGGGGATGGACTATGGCTACACCTTC. The full variable domain, rest sourced from reference TRBV30 and TRBJ1-2, is SQTIHQWPATLVQPVGSPLSLECTVEGTSNPNLYWYRQAAGRGLQLLFYSVGIGQISSEVPQNLSASRPQDRQFILSSKKLLLSDSGFYLCAWMGLRQGMDYGYTFGSGTRLTVV.

About this clonotype itself: A single base separates this from a much larger clone, so it may be a read error. This chain uses TRBV7-3 with TRBJ2-3; 14 bases agree with TRBD2. The CDR3 runs to 17 residues. Germline lookup yields CDR1 SGHTA and CDR2 FQGTGA. The CDR3 sequence is CASSLGTSGSSADTRYF. CDR3 DNA: TGTGCCAGCAGCTTAGGGACTAGCGGGAGTTCTGCAGATACGCGGTATTTT.

This clonotype was counted between two and nine times. The genes are TRBV15 and TRBJ1-5; weak D call: TRBD1 (6 bases). The V and J ends lost 5 bases and 5 bases respectively, with 16 bases between them. Germline V gives CDR1 LNHNV, CDR2 YYDKDF (reference sequence). This CDR3 spans 15 amino acids. CDR3 in DNA: TGTGCCACCAGCCCGGCGCAGGGGCTAGATCAGCCCCAGCATTTT. Protein sequence: CATSPAQGLDQPQHF.

This clonotype was seen only a few times. The rearrangement uses TRBV11-2 and TRBJ2-4; D may be TRBD1 or TRBD2 (5 bases each). The CDR3 extends over 16 amino acids. Germline lookup yields CDR1 SGHAT and CDR2 FQNNGV. V lost 1 base, J lost 9 bases, and 19 bases lay in between. The CDR3 spells CASSLGQGMGVGIQYF. CDR3 in DNA: TGTGCCAGCAGCTTAGGTCAGGGTATGGGAGTGGGCATTCAGTACTTC.

In regard to this clonotype: A read error is possible here, since a much larger clone lies one base away. This chain connects TRBV7-9 to TRBJ2-7; TRBD2 matches at 7 bases. CDR3 length equals 12 residues. From germline, CDR1 is SEHNR and CDR2 FQNEAQ (reference sequence). The DNA of the CDR3 is TGTGCCAGCAGCCACGGGGACTACGGGCAGTACTTC. Encoded protein: CASSHGDYGQYF.

This clonotype turned up a few times. The chain employs TRBV20-1 and TRBJ2-1; 9 nucleotides align to TRBD2. The J segment lost 8 bases and the V segment lost 4 bases, leaving 12 bases of the junction unmatched. Germline V CDR1 and CDR2: DFQATT, SNEGSKA (reference sequence). The CDR3 is made up of 15 amino acids. This CDR3 is CSATLRSGRKDEQFF. DNA of the CDR3: TGCAGTGCTACCCTTCGGAGCGGGAGGAAGGATGAGCAGTTCTTC.

Remarks on this clonotype: This may arise from a read error, as a much more abundant clone is one base away. The gene calls are TRBV4-1 and TRBJ1-5, with D perhaps matching TRBD1 (6 bases). Looked up from germline, CDR1 is MGHRA and CDR2 is YSYEKL. This CDR3 has 14 amino acids. DNA of the CDR3: TGCGCCAGCAGCCAAGATAGGGGGGCTCAGCCCCAGCAGTTT. Encoded protein: CASSQDRGAQPQQF.

This clonotype was seen only a few times. This chain links TRBV29-1 with TRBJ2-1, with D possibly TRBD2 on 5 matching bases. Per germline, CDR1 SQVTM and CDR2 ANQGSEA. Trimming cost V 4 bases and J 9 bases, with 22 bases left between them. The CDR3 sequence is 15 residues long. The DNA of the CDR3 is TGCAGCGTTGGGGGAGCTGGTGGGAGTATTCCTGAGCAGTTCTTC. Protein sequence: CSVGGAGGSIPEQFF.

On this clonotype: A much larger clone differs by one base, so this may be a read error. The chain is built from TRBV3-1 and TRBJ1-1; 12 nucleotides line up with TRBD1. The germline gives CDR1 LGHDT, CDR2 YNNKEL (reference sequence). The CDR3 length is 17 residues. CDR3 coding DNA: TGTGCCAGCAGCCAGGGGGACAGGGGGCGGGTTGGCACTGGAGCTTTCTTT. This gives the protein CASSQGDRGRVGTGAFF.

Many counts were recorded for this clonotype. The chain couples TRBV27 to TRBJ2-7, with 10 bases lining up with TRBD1. Germline lookup yields CDR1 MNHEY and CDR2 SMNVEV (reference sequence). With 4 bases clipped from V and 10 bases from J, the junction kept 7 bases outside the gene matches. CDR3 length equals 13 residues. CDR3 protein: CASSWGQGYSQYF. As DNA, the CDR3 is TGTGCCAGCAGTTGGGGACAGGGGTACTCCCAGTACTTC.

The DNA of the CDR3 is TGCAGTGCTAGAGGAGACAGGGGGCAAGAGACCCAGTACTTC. Protein: CSARGDRGQETQYF. The V and J genes are TRBV20-1 and TRBJ2-5; 9 bases line up with TRBD1. Per germline, CDR1 DFQATT and CDR2 SNEGSKA (reference sequence). V lost 1 base, J lost 2 bases, and 2 bases stayed unmatched. The CDR3 consists of 14 residues.